This T cell receptor (beta chain) was documented in a study of blood T cell repertoires in COVID-19. Germline trimming cut 4 bases from V and 7 bases from J; bases unmatched to any gene: 13. This CDR3 is 17 amino acids long. CDR1 and CDR2 (germline): MNHEY, SVGEGT. Seattle's cohort entered during active infection and was followed longitudinally. Authors' processing steps: The authors estimated nucleated cell counts from reference gene primer amplification. This table comes from immunoSEQ multiplex PCR, and its TCRdb copy is limited to in-frame clones, with some not included. D and trimming come from the DNA, and the V and J calls and clone size come from that table. The data hold tens of thousands of clones, with about 87% observed a single time.

The sample was peripheral blood. The chain has TRBV6-2 or TRBV6-3 and TRBJ1-2; 12 positions agree with TRBD1. This sequence originates from a middle-aged man with COVID-19, enrolled during active disease. CDR3 DNA sequence: TGTGCCAGCAGTTCCTACTCGGGACAGGGGGCGCGAGGTGGCTACACCTTC. It is translated as CASSSYSGQGARGGYTF.